The entry below gives a single T cell receptor (beta chain) sequence along with its context. The antigen is not known. The V and J ends lost 6 bases and 4 bases respectively, with 15 bases between them. The CDR3 totals 14 residues. Germline lookup yields CDR1 ENHRY and CDR2 SYGVKD. The data belong to a study of T cells after posttransplantation cyclophosphamide. The study's findings and limits: Tissue-infiltrating T cells from skin or gut overlapped little with blood T cells. Later blood repertoires were often dominated by clones from the donor CD8+ memory compartment.

TCRdb's table, derived via immunoSEQ multiplex PCR, lists solely in-frame clones and lacks some. In the table there are about 50,000 clones, approximately 94% of which are singletons. The genes are TRBV10-3 and TRBJ1-1; a possible D gene is TRBD1 (5 bases). Material for sequencing was PBMCs. This sequence originates from a woman in her twenties or thirties in good health and a related stem cell transplant donor. The CDR3 coding sequence is TGTGCCATCAGCCTCGGGCAGGGTGGCACTGAAGCTTTCTTT. Translated, it gives CAISLGQGGTEAFF.